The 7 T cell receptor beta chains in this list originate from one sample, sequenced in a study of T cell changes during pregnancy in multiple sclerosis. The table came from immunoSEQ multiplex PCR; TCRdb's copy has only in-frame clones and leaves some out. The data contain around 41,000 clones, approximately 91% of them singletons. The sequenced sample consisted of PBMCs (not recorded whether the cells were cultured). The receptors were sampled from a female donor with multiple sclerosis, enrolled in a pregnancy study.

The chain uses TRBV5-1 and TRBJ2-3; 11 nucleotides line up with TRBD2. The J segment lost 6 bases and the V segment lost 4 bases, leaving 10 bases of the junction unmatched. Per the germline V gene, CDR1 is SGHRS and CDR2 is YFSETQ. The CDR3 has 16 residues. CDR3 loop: CASSPRLAGRLDTQYF. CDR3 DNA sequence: TGCGCCAGCAGCCCTCGACTAGCGGGACGTCTGGATACGCAGTATTTT.

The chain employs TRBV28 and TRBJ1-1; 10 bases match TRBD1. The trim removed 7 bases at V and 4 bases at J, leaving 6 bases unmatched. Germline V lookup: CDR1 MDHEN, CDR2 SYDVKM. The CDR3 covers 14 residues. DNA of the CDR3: TGTGCCAGCACCCATGGGACAGGGGTCACTGAAGCTTTCTTT. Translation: CASTHGTGVTEAFF.

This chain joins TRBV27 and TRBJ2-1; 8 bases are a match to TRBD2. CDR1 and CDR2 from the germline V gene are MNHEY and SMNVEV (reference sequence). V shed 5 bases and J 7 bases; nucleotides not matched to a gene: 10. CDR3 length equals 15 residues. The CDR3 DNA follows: TGTGCCAGCAGTAGGACTAGCTGGGAGAATAATGAGCAGTTCTTC. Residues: CASSRTSWENNEQFF.

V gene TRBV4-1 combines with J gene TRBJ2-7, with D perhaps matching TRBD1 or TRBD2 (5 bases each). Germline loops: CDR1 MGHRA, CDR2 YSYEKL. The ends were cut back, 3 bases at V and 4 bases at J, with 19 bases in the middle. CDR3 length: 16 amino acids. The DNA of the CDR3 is TGCGCCAGCAGCCATGGGGACCAGCACGTCCAATACGAGCAGTACTTC. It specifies CASSHGDQHVQYEQYF.

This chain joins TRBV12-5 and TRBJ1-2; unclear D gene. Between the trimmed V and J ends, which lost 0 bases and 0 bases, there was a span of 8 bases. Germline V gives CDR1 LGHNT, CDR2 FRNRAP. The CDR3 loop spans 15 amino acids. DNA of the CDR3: TGTGCTAGTGGTTTGGTAGTCCCGGCTAACTATGGCTACACCTTC. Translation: CASGLVVPANYGYTF.

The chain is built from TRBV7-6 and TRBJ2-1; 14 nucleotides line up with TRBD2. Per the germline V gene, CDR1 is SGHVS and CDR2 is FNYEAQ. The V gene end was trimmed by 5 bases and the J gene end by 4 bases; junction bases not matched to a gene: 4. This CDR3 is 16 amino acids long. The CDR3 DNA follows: TGTGCCAGCAGCGGCCGACTAGCGGGAGGGTACAATGAGCAGTTCTTC. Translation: CASSGRLAGGYNEQFF.

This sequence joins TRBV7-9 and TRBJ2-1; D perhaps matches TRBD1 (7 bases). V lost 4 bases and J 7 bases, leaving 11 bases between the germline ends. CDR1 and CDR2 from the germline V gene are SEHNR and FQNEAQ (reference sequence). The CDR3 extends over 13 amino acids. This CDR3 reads CASSSPGGNEQFF. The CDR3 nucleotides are TGTGCCAGCAGCTCTCCAGGGGGGAATGAGCAGTTCTTC.